These 30 T cell receptor beta chains were sequenced from one sample in a study of blood T cell repertoires in COVID-19. Only in-frame clones appear in the TCRdb table, and some are missing; sequencing was by immunoSEQ multiplex PCR. The sample gives tens of thousands of clones, 85% to 90% of which show up once; around 9.9% is in the top ten. Sequenced input: peripheral blood. All receptors come from a man aged 65 to 79 with active or convalescent COVID-19.

The CDR3 bases are TGTGCCAGTAGTATAGGACAGGGGGGGACTGAAGCTTTCTTT. The encoded protein is CASSIGQGGTEAFF. The V gene is TRBV19, the J gene TRBJ1-1, with TRBD1 matching 9 bases. The CDR3 sequence is 14 residues long. The germline gives CDR1 LNHDA, CDR2 SQIVND (reference sequence). Trimming at V came to 1 base and at J to 5 bases, leaving 2 bases not matched to a gene.

The rearrangement joins TRBV29-1 to TRBJ2-7; D is unclear. The CDR3 runs 14 residues. Germline CDR1 is SQVTM and CDR2 is ANQGSEA. The V end lost 4 bases, the J end lost 2 bases, and 15 bases lay between the germline ends. As DNA, the CDR3 is TGCAGCGTTGTCTTAGAGGAATCGCCCTACGAGCAGTACTTC. This encodes CSVVLEESPYEQYF.

In this sample, this clone turned up once. The chain recombines TRBV18 with TRBJ1-5, with 9 bases fitting TRBD1. With V trimmed by 6 bases and J by 2 bases, 8 bases remained unmatched. CDR3 length: 16 amino acids. Germline CDR1 reads KGHSH; CDR2 reads LQKENI. The CDR3 sequence is CASSRGQGNGNQPQHF. The CDR3 coding sequence is TGTGCCAGCTCTCGGGGACAGGGAAATGGCAATCAGCCCCAGCATTTT.

V is TRBV27 and J is TRBJ1-5; D unclear. Looked up from germline, CDR1 is MNHEY and CDR2 is SMNVEV (reference sequence). The CDR3 extends over 14 amino acids. Trimming removed 3 bases from V and 0 bases from J, with 6 bases in between. The CDR3 sequence: CASSFQYSNQPQHF. Here the CDR3 DNA reads TGTGCCAGCAGTTTTCAGTATAGCAATCAGCCCCAGCATTTT.

The CDR3: CASSMQSTAEAFF. The CDR3 DNA reads TGTGCCAGTAGTATGCAAAGTACTGCCGAAGCTTTCTTT. The J gene is TRBJ1-1, the V gene TRBV19; D call uncertain. V was cut by 3 bases and J by 8 bases, with 13 bases left in between. The CDR3 is 13 residues long. Per the germline V gene, CDR1 is LNHDA and CDR2 is SQIVND (reference sequence).

The V gene is TRBV30, the J gene TRBJ2-7, with unresolved D. The CDR3 covers 11 residues. Germline values: CDR1 GTSNPN, CDR2 SVGIG (reference sequence). Trimming pared 4 bases from V and 5 bases from J, leaving 9 bases between. The DNA for the CDR3 is TGTGCCTGGACCGCTGGGCACGAGCAGTACTTC. Translated: CAWTAGHEQYF. Combining the CDR3 with reference TRBV30 and TRBJ2-7 gives the whole variable domain SQTIHQWPATLVQPVGSPLSLECTVEGTSNPNLYWYRQAAGRGLQLLFYSVGIGQISSEVPQNLSASRPQDRQFILSSKKLLLSDSGFYLCAWTAGHEQYFGPGTRLTVT.

CDR3 coding DNA: TGTGCCAGCCGCACAAACACAGGGTTTAGCACTGAAGCTTTCTTT. It is translated as CASRTNTGFSTEAFF. The chain joins TRBV6-6 to TRBJ1-1, with a weak D call TRBD1 (6 bases). Per the germline V gene, CDR1 is MNHNY and CDR2 is SVGAGI (reference sequence). V was clipped by 8 bases and J by 4 bases, with 20 bases between them. This CDR3 spans 15 amino acids.

This clone was observed a handful of times. The V call is TRBV27, the J call TRBJ2-3, with D possibly matching TRBD2 (5 bases). CDR1 is MNHEY and CDR2 is SMNVEV in the germline V gene (reference sequence). CDR3 size: 16 residues. Between the trimmed V and J ends, which lost 1 base and 3 bases, there was a span of 14 bases. The CDR3 reads CASSLYWETRTDTQYF. In DNA, the CDR3 is TGTGCCAGCAGTTTATACTGGGAGACGAGGACAGATACGCAGTATTTT.

The V gene is TRBV19, the J gene TRBJ1-5; weak D call: TRBD1 (6 bases). The V end was cut by 6 bases, the J end by 3 bases, with 9 bases between. Germline CDR1 reads LNHDA; CDR2 reads SQIVND (reference sequence). The CDR3 has 13 residues. The CDR3 sequence is CASSGQLNQPQHF. The CDR3 region has the DNA TGTGCCAGTAGCGGACAGCTCAATCAGCCCCAGCATTTT.

The chain is built from TRBV11-3 and TRBJ2-1, with D perhaps TRBD1 (5 bases). Germline CDR1 and CDR2: SGHNT and YENEEA. The CDR3 length is 16 residues. V lost 6 bases to trimming and J lost 3 bases, with 18 bases between them. Written as DNA, the CDR3 is TGTGCCAGCAGTCGTGAGGTTGGGGCGTTCTACAATGAGCAGTTCTTC. It yields the protein CASSREVGAFYNEQFF.

This chain joins TRBV5-4 and TRBJ1-4; 10 bases align to TRBD1. Germline V CDR1 and CDR2: SGHNT, YYREEE (reference sequence). J lost 6 bases, V lost 3 bases, and 5 bases had no gene match. The CDR3 extends over 15 amino acids. The CDR3 bases are TGTGCCAGCAGCTCGAGACAGGGGGCACATGAAAAACTGTTTTTT. It specifies CASSSRQGAHEKLFF. The full variable domain, in which reference TRBV5-4 and TRBJ1-4 provide the parts outside the CDR3, is ETGVTQSPTHLIKTRGQQVTLRCSSQSGHNTVSWYQQALGQGPQFIFQYYREEENGRGNFPPRFSGLQFPNYSSELNVNALELDDSALYLCASSSRQGAHEKLFFGSGTQLSVL.

This chain joins TRBV30 and TRBJ2-3; 10 nucleotides line up with TRBD1. V was pared by 0 bases and J by 5 bases, with 2 bases of the junction left unmatched. Germline lookup yields CDR1 GTSNPN and CDR2 SVGIG (reference sequence). The CDR3 is 14 residues long. In nucleotides, the CDR3 is TGTGCCTGGAGTGTACGGGACAGGGGAGATACGCAGTATTTT. Residues: CAWSVRDRGDTQYF.

The V call is TRBV27, the J call TRBJ1-4; 8 bases align to TRBD1. This CDR3 comprises 15 residues. V trimming: 2 bases; J trimming: 4 bases; junction bases outside the gene matches: 3. CDR1 is MNHEY, CDR2 SMNVEV, per germline (reference sequence). The CDR3 DNA is TGTGCCAGCAGTTTAGAGGGACAGGTTAATGAAAAACTGTTTTTT. It encodes CASSLEGQVNEKLFF.

The chain employs TRBV2 and TRBJ1-6; 7 bases map to TRBD1. The V and J ends lost 6 bases and 7 bases, in that order; junction bases with no gene match: 6. The CDR3 is made up of 14 amino acids. Germline CDR1 reads SNHLY; CDR2 reads FYNNEI. The CDR3 DNA reads as TGTGCCAGCAGCTCGGACAGGTTAAATTCACCCCTCCACTTT. Translating gives CASSSDRLNSPLHF.

The V call is TRBV6-5, the J call TRBJ1-2; 7 nucleotides match TRBD1. CDR3 size: 13 residues. Per germline, CDR1 MNHEY and CDR2 SVGAGI. Trimming at V came to 6 bases and at J to 5 bases, leaving 6 bases not matched to a gene. CDR3 region: CASRRQGNYGYTF. Here the CDR3 DNA reads TGTGCCAGCAGAAGACAGGGTAATTATGGCTACACCTTC.

The chain uses TRBV6-4 and TRBJ1-6; the match to TRBD1 covers 7 bases. V dropped 3 bases and J dropped 5; count of bases not matched to a gene: 4. This CDR3 spans 15 amino acids. Germline V CDR1 and CDR2: MRHNA, SNTAGT. The CDR3 is CASSEQGRNNSPLHF. The DNA for the CDR3 is TGTGCCAGCAGTGAACAGGGGCGGAATAATTCACCCCTCCACTTT.

This rearrangement joins TRBV28 to TRBJ1-2; maybe TRBD1 (6 bases). Germline CDR1 and CDR2: MDHEN and SYDVKM. V gave up 5 bases and J gave up 4 bases, with 11 bases separating them. The CDR3 loop spans 13 amino acids. In nucleotides, the CDR3 is TGTGCCAGCAGTGACAGGCCCACCTATGGCTACACCTTC. It yields the protein CASSDRPTYGYTF.

The V call is TRBV2, the J call TRBJ2-1; 11 positions match TRBD2. V was clipped by 6 bases and J by 6 bases; unmatched bases: 10. Germline V gene lookup returns CDR1 SNHLY and CDR2 FYNNEI. There are 16 residues in the CDR3. The CDR3 DNA sequence: TGTGCCAGCAGGGGGACTAGCGGACCGCCCTCCAATGAGCAGTTCTTC. It is translated as CASRGTSGPPSNEQFF. The full variable domain, completed using reference TRBV2 and TRBJ2-1, is EPEVTQTPSHQVTQMGQEVILRCVPISNHLYFYWYRQILGQKVEFLVSFYNNEISEKSEIFDDQFSVERPDGSNFTLKIRSTKLEDSAMYFCASRGTSGPPSNEQFFGPGTRLTVL.

This chain joins TRBV28 and TRBJ2-1, with 14 nucleotides matching TRBD2. The CDR3 runs 18 residues. With 5 bases clipped from V and 9 bases from J, the junction kept 15 bases outside the gene matches. Germline V gene lookup returns CDR1 MDHEN and CDR2 SYDVKM. The CDR3 DNA sequence: TGTGCCAGCAGTCCCAGACTAGCGGGAGGGCCTCGTCCCCCTGAGCAGTTCTTC. Encoded protein: CASSPRLAGGPRPPEQFF.

This chain uses TRBV5-8 with TRBJ2-1; D is uncertain. Trimming shortened V by 6 bases and J by 10 bases, and 11 bases separated the two germline ends. The germline V gene encodes CDR1 SGHTS and CDR2 YDEGEE. This CDR3 comprises 11 residues. CDR3 nucleotide sequence: TGTGCCAGCACCAGTATCGGGGAGCAGTTCTTC. Translation: CASTSIGEQFF.

The chain joins TRBV9 to TRBJ1-3; a possible D gene is TRBD1 (5 bases). Trimming left V 4 bases short and J 6 bases short, with 17 bases between. CDR3 length: 15 residues. Germline values: CDR1 SGDLS, CDR2 YYNGEE. The CDR3 DNA follows: TGTGCCAGCAGCCAGGAAGGCAGGGTCGTAAACACCATATATTTT. Residues: CASSQEGRVVNTIYF.

In DNA form, the CDR3 reads TGTGCCAGTAGGACAGGGACGGACAATTCACCCCTCCACTTT. Its protein product is CASRTGTDNSPLHF. The chain uses TRBV19 and TRBJ1-6, with 7 bases aligning to TRBD1. After removal of 6 bases from V and 7 bases from J, the junction contained 6 bases not matched to a gene. Germline V gene data show CDR1 as LNHDA and CDR2 as SQIVND (reference sequence). The CDR3 is 14 residues long.

The chain links TRBV2 to TRBJ2-3, with 8 bases lining up with TRBD2. Germline CDR1 reads SNHLY; CDR2 reads FYNNEI. The CDR3 runs 16 residues. Trimming at V came to 0 bases and at J to 2 bases, leaving 4 bases not matched to a gene. The CDR3 sequence is CASSEASGTNTDTQYF. CDR3 in DNA: TGTGCCAGCAGTGAAGCTAGCGGGACAAACACAGATACGCAGTATTTT.

The V gene is TRBV6-6, the J gene TRBJ2-3, with D tentatively TRBD2 (5 bases). CDR3 length: 14 amino acids. Germline V CDR1 and CDR2: MNHNY, SVGAGI (reference sequence). Trimming removed 1 base at V and 6 bases at J, with 11 bases between. CDR3 sequence reads: CASSYFGVGDTQYF. In nucleotides, the CDR3 is TGTGCCAGCAGTTACTTCGGGGTAGGGGATACGCAGTATTTT.

The chain combines TRBV6-5 with TRBJ2-1; 8 bases agree with TRBD2. The CDR3 runs 12 residues. After removal of 6 bases from V and 12 bases from J, the junction contained 7 bases not matched to a gene. The germline V gene encodes CDR1 MNHEY and CDR2 SVGAGI. CDR3 sequence: CASSPTSVGQFF. The CDR3 coding sequence is TGTGCCAGCAGCCCGACTAGCGTCGGGCAGTTCTTC.

The chain couples TRBV30 to TRBJ2-7, with 9 bases identical to TRBD2. The J segment lost 6 bases and the V segment lost 3 bases, leaving 6 bases of the junction unmatched. CDR1 and CDR2 (germline): GTSNPN, SVGIG (reference sequence). CDR3 length: 13 amino acids. The CDR3 nucleotides read TGTGCCTGGAGGCGGGAGGGGGCGGGCGAGCAGTACTTC. Its protein is CAWRREGAGEQYF.

The chain employs TRBV19 and TRBJ1-5; 8 bases are shared with TRBD1. This CDR3 is built from 16 residues. The germline V gene encodes CDR1 LNHDA and CDR2 SQIVND (reference sequence). V shed 3 bases, J shed 6 bases, and the junction held 10 bases outside the gene matches. The CDR3 region is CASSIAERQGSQPQHF. CDR3 sequence (DNA): TGTGCCAGTAGTATTGCCGAAAGACAGGGGAGTCAGCCCCAGCATTTT.

The CDR3 sequence: CASSSTIRDRSTEAFF. DNA of the CDR3: TGTGCCAGCAGTTCCACTATTCGGGACAGAAGCACTGAAGCTTTCTTT. This rearrangement joins TRBV6-2 or TRBV6-3 to TRBJ1-1, with TRBD1 identical over 7 bases. CDR1 is MNHEY, CDR2 SVGEGT, per germline. V lost 4 bases to trimming and J lost 4 bases; unmatched junction nucleotides: 12. The CDR3 sequence is 16 residues long.

The chain couples TRBV3-1 (or the pseudogene TRBV3-2) to TRBJ1-4; 9 nucleotides match TRBD1. V shed 4 bases and J 8 bases; nucleotides not matched to a gene: 8. In germline, CDR1 is LGHDT, CDR2 YNNKEL (reference sequence). There are 15 residues in the CDR3. CDR3 loop: CASSRYRGQGEKLFF. The CDR3 bases are TGTGCCAGCAGCCGGTACAGGGGGCAAGGGGAAAAACTGTTTTTT.

The rearrangement uses TRBV7-3 and TRBJ2-3, with D possibly being TRBD2 (6 bases). The CDR3 extends over 14 amino acids. Between the trimmed V and J ends, which lost 4 bases and 3 bases, there was a span of 11 bases. CDR1 is SGHTA and CDR2 is FQGTGA in the germline V gene. The CDR3, as DNA: TGTGCCAGCAGCTCTGGGGGGAGAACAGATACGCAGTATTTT. It codes for CASSSGGRTDTQYF.